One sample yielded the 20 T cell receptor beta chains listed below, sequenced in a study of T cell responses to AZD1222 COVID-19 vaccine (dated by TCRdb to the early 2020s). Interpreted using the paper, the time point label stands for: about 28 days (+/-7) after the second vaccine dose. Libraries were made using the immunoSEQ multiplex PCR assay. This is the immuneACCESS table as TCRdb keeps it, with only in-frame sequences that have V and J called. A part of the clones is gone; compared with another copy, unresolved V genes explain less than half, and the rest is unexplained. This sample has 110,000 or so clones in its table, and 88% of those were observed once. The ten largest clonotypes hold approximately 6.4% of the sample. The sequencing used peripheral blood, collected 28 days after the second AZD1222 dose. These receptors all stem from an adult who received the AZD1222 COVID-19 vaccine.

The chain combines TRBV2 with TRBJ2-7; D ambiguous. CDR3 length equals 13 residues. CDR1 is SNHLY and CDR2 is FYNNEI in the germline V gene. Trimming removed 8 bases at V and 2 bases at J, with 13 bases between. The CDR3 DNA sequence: TGTGCCAGCCCTGAGGACGGTACCTACGAGCAGTACTTC. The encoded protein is CASPEDGTYEQYF.

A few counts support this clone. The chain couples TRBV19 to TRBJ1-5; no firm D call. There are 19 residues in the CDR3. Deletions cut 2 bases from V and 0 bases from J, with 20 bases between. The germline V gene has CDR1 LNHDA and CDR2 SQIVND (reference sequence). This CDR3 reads CASSILGGTFFYSNQPQHF. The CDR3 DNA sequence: TGTGCCAGTAGTATACTCGGCGGAACCTTTTTTTATAGCAATCAGCCCCAGCATTTT.

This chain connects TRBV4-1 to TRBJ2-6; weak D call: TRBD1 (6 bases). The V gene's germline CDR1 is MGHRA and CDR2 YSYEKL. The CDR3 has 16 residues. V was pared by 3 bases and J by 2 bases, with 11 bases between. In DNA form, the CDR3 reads TGCGCCAGCAGCCAGGGTTCAGGGGCTGGGGCCAACGTCCTGACTTTC. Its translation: CASSQGSGAGANVLTF.

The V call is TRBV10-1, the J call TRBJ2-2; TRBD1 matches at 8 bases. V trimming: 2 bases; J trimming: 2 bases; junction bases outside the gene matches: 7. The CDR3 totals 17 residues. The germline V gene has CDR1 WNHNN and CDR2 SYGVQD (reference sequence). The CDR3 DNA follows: TGCGCCAGCAGTGAGGGGCAGGGGGCACTTAACACCGGGGAGCTGTTTTTT. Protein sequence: CASSEGQGALNTGELFF.

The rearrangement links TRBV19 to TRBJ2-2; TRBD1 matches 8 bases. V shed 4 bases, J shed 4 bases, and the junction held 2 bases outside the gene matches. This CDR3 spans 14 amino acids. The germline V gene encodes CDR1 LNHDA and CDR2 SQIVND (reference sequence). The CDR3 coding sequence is TGTGCCAGTAGTAGACAGGGGACCACCGGGGAGCTGTTTTTT. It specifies CASSRQGTTGELFF.

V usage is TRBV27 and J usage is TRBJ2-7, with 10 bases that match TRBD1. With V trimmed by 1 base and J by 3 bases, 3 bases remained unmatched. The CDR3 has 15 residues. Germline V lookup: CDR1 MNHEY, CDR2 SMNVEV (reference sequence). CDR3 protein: CASSLYGTGVYEQYF. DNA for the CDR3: TGTGCCAGCAGTTTATACGGGACAGGGGTCTACGAGCAGTACTTC.

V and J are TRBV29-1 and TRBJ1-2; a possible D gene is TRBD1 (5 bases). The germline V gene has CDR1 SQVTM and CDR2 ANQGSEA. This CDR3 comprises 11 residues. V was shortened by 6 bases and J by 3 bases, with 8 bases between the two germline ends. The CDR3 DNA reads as TGCAGCGTGGGAGGGGACTATGGCTACACCTTC. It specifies CSVGGDYGYTF.

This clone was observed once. The CDR3 DNA sequence: TGTGCCAGCCGACGAGGGGCTAGCAATCAGCCCCAGCATTTT. Translating gives CASRRGASNQPQHF. V is TRBV27 and J is TRBJ1-5, with a possible D match to TRBD1 (5 bases). Germline V gene lookup returns CDR1 MNHEY and CDR2 SMNVEV (reference sequence). V lost 8 bases to trimming and J lost 0 bases, with 11 bases between them. The CDR3 has 14 amino acids.

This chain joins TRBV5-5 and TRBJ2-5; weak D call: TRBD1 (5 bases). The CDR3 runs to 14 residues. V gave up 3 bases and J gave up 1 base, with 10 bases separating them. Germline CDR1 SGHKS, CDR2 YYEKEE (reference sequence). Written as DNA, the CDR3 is TGTGCCAGCAGCTCCCCCAGGGCCCAAGAGACCCAGTACTTC. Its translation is CASSSPRAQETQYF.

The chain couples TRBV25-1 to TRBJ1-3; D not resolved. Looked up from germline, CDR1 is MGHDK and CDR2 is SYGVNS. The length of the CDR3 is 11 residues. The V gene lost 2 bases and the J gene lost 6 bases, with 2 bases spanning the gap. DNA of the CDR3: TGTGCCAGCAGTGAAATAAACACCATATATTTT. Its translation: CASSEINTIYF.

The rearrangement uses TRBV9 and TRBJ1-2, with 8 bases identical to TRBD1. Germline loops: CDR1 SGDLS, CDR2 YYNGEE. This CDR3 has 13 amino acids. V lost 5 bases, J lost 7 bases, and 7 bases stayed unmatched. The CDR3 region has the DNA TGTGCCAGCAGTGGGCAGGGGGCGGGTGGCTACACCTTC. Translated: CASSGQGAGGYTF.

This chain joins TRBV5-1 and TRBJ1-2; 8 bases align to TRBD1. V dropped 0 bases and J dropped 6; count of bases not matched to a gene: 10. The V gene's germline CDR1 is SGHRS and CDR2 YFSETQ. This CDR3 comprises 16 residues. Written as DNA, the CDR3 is TGCGCCAGCAGCTTGGTCCCGGGACAGGTCTCTAATGGCTACACCTTC. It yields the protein CASSLVPGQVSNGYTF. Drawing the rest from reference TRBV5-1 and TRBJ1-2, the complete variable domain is KAGVTQTPRYLIKTRGQQVTLSCSPISGHRSVSWYQQTPGQGLQFLFEYFSETQRNKGNFPGRFSGRQFSNSRSEMNVSTLELGDSALYLCASSLVPGQVSNGYTFGSGTRLTVV.

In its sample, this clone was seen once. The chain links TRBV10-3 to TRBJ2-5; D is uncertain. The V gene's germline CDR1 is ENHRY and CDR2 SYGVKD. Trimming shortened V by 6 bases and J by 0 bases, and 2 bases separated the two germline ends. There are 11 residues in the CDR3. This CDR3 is CAIRDQETQYF. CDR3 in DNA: TGTGCCATCAGGGACCAAGAGACCCAGTACTTC.

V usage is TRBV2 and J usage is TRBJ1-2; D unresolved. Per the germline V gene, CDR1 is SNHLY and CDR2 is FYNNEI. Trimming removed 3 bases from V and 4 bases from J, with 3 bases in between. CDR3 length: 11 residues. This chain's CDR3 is CASSDAYGYTF. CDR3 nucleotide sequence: TGTGCCAGCAGTGATGCCTATGGCTACACCTTC.

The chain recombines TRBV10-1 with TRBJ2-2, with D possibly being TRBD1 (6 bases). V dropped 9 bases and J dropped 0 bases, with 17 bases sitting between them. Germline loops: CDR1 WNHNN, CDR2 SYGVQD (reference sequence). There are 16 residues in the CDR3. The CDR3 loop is CARPKSGEANTGELFF. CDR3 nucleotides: TGCGCCAGGCCTAAATCAGGGGAAGCGAACACCGGGGAGCTGTTTTTT.

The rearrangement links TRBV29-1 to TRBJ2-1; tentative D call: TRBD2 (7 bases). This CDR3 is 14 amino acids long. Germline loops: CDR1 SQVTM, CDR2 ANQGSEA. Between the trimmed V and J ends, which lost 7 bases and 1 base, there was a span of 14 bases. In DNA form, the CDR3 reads TGCAGCGCCCCCCGGGGGGCTTCCTACAATGAGCAGTTCTTC. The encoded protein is CSAPRGASYNEQFF.

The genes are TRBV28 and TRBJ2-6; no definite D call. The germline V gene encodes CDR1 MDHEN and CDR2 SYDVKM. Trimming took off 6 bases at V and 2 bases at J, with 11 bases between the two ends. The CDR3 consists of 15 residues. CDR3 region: CASSQGYAGANVLTF. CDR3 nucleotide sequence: TGTGCCAGCAGCCAAGGATACGCTGGGGCCAACGTCCTGACTTTC.

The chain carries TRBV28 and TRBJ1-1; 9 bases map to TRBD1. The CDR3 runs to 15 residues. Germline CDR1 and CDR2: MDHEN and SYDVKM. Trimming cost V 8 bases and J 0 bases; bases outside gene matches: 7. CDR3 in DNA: TGTGCCAGCGAAGACAGGGGGTCCTTGAACACTGAAGCTTTCTTT. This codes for CASEDRGSLNTEAFF.

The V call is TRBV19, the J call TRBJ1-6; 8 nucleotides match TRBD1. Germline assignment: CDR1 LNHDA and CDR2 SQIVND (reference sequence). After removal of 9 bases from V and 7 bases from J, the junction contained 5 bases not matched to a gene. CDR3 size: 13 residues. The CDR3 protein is CASGQGLNSPLHF. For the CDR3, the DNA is TGTGCCAGCGGACAGGGTCTGAATTCACCCCTCCACTTT.

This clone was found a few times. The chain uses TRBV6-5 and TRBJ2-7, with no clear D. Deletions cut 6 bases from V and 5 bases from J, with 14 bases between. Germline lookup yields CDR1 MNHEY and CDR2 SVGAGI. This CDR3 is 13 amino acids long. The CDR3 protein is CASSSLGTNEQYF. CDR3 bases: TGTGCCAGCAGCTCCCTCGGCACCAACGAGCAGTACTTC.